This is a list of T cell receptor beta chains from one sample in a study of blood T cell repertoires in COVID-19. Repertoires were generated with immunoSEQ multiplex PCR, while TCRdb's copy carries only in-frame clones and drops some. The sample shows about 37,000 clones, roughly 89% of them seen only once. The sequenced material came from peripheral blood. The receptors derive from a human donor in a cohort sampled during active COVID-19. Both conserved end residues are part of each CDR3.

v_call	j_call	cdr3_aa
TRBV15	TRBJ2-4	CATSRDPARTGGIQYF
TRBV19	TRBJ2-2	CASSSSGNTGELFF
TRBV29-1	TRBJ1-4	CSVVSGVNEKLFF
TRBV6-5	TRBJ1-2	CASSSSGLGYTF
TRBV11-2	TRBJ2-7	CASSLDRDYEQYF
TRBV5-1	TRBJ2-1	CASSVAGTSGGDEQFF
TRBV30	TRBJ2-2	CAWSVIAGKRAGELFF
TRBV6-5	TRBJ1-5	CASTQGGQSNQPQHF
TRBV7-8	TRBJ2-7	CASSFPGREAEQYF
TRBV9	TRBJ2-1	CASSVAGATKNEQFF
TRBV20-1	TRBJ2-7	CSAPGVHEQYF
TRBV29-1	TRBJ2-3	CSVEMSGADTQYF
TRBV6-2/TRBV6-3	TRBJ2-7	CASSTSQGYEQYF
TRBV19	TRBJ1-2	CASSRDRGLNYGYTF
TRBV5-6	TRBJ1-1	CASSSGTGGPMNTEAFF
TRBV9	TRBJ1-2	CASSGPDIHHGYTF
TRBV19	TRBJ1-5	CASSMGQGAPSNQPQHF
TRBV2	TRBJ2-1	CASSDLAGGRSNEQFF
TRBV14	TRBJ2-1	CASSQNEVGEQFF
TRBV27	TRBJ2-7	CASSLSTGGVEQYF
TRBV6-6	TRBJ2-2	CASSRGHLANTGELFF